Described below is a single T cell receptor beta chain sequence and its context. This sample was taken from a study of control samples from healthy donors and cancer patients. Germline CDR1 is MNHEY and CDR2 is SVGAGI. The CDR3 runs 14 residues. Trimming removed 0 bases at V and 6 bases at J, with 12 bases between. TCRdb's table, derived via immunoSEQ multiplex PCR, lists solely in-frame clones and lacks some. The sample contains more than 60,000 clones, around 90% of which appear only once. The chain is built from TRBV6-5 and TRBJ2-7, with unresolved D. This TCR derives from a man aged 55-75 years with colorectal cancer. The sample was PBMCs. CDR3 sequence (DNA): TGTGCCAGCAGTTACTCTGGGGAAATCGGCGAGCAGTACTTC. This sequence encodes CASSYSGEIGEQYF.